This T cell receptor beta chain was recorded in a study of control samples from healthy donors and cancer patients. Assay: immunoSEQ multiplex PCR; the TCRdb copy retains only in-frame clones and omits some. Of tens of thousands of clones in the sample, approximately 70% were seen once. V was clipped by 2 bases and J by 3 bases; unmatched bases: 3. In germline, CDR1 is SGHDT, CDR2 YYEEEE. The CDR3 loop spans 14 amino acids. The clonotype was recovered from a male donor with melanoma. Sequences were obtained from formalin-fixed, paraffin-embedded tissue. The chain has TRBV5-6 and TRBJ2-7, with 9 bases that match TRBD2. CDR3: CASSFGTSSYEQYF. CDR3 bases: TGTGCCAGCAGCTTCGGGACTAGCAGCTACGAGCAGTACTTC.